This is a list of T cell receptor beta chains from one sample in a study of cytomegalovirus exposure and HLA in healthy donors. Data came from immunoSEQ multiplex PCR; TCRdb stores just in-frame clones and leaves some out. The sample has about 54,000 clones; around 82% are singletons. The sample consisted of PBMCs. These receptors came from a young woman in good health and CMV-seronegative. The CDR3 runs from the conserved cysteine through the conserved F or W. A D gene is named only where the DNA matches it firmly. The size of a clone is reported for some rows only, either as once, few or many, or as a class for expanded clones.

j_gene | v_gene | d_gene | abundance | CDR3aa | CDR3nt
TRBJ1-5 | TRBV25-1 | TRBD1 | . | CASSGDRGALNSNQPQHF | TGTGCCAGCAGTGGGGACAGGGGCGCTCTAAATAGCAATCAGCCCCAGCATTTT
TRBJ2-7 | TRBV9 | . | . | CASSVAGGRIYEQYF | TGTGCCAGCAGCGTAGCAGGGGGGAGGATCTACGAGCAGTACTTC
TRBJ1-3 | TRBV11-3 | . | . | CASSPNSGNTIYF | TGTGCCAGCAGCCCCAACTCTGGAAACACCATATATTTT
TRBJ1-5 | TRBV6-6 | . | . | CASSLGQPSNQPQHF | TGTGCCAGCAGCTTAGGACAGCCTAGCAATCAGCCCCAGCATTTT
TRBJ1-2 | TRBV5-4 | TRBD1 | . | CASSLLRGDSGYTF | TGTGCCAGCAGCTTGCTCAGGGGGGATAGCGGCTACACCTTC
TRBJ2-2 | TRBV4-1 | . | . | CASSHRSGRVLTGELFF | TGCGCCAGCAGCCACCGTTCCGGTCGGGTCCTTACCGGGGAGCTGTTTTTT
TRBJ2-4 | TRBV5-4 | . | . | CASSFQGLAKNIQYF | TGTGCCAGCAGCTTCCAGGGACTAGCCAAAAACATTCAGTACTTC
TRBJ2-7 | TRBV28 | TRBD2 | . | CATAPGLAGVGEQYF | TGTGCCACCGCCCCGGGACTAGCGGGAGTAGGGGAGCAGTACTTC
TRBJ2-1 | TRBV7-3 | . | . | CASSFGDGVGTYNEQFF | TGTGCCAGCAGCTTTGGAGACGGGGTAGGAACCTACAATGAGCAGTTCTTC
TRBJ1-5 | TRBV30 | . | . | CAWSVEFLSNQPQHF | TGTGCCTGGAGTGTGGAGTTTCTTAGCAATCAGCCCCAGCATTTT
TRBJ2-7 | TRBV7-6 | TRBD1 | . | CASSLVPGQGQHEQYF | TGTGCCAGCAGCTTGGTCCCGGGACAGGGGCAGCACGAGCAGTACTTC
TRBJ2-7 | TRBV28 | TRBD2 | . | CASSSPGGSNEQYF | TGTGCCAGCAGTTCCCCCGGGGGGTCTAACGAGCAGTACTTC
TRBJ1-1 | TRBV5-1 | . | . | CASSFQENTEAFF | TGCGCCAGCAGCTTCCAGGAGAACACTGAAGCTTTCTTT
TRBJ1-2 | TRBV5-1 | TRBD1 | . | CASSLEGRRGQNYGYTF | TGCGCCAGCAGCTTGGAGGGGCGGAGGGGGCAGAACTATGGCTACACCTTC
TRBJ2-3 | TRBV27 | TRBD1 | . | CASSSRDSRDTQYF | TGTGCCAGCAGTTCCCGGGACAGCCGAGATACGCAGTATTTT
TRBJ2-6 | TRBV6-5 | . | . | CASTYSGANVLTF | TGTGCCAGCACCTATTCTGGGGCCAACGTCCTGACTTTC
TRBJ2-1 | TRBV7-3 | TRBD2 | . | CASSLISQAGADNEQFF | TGTGCCAGCAGCTTAATCTCCCAAGCGGGAGCGGACAATGAGCAGTTCTTC
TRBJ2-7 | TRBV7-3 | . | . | CASSKTGGYYEQYF | TGTGCCAGCAGTAAGACAGGCGGTTATTACGAGCAGTACTTC
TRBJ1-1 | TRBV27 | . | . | CASSSFRGRNTEAFF | TGTGCCAGCAGTTCGTTCAGGGGTAGAAACACTGAAGCTTTCTTT
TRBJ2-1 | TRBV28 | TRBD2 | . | CASSLFRTSVRNNEQFF | TGTGCCAGCAGTTTATTCCGCACTAGCGTCCGAAACAATGAGCAGTTCTTC
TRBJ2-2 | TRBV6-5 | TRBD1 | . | CASSPPTGPGELFF | TGTGCCAGCAGTCCGCCGACAGGGCCCGGGGAGCTGTTTTTT
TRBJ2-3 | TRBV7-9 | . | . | CASSLGRSSTDTQYF | TGTGCCAGCAGCTTAGGGAGAAGTAGCACAGATACGCAGTATTTT
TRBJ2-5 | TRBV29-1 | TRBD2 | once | CSGGLAGERRETQYF | TGCAGCGGGGGACTAGCGGGAGAAAGAAGAGAGACCCAGTACTTC
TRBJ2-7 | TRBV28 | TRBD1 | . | CASSIGTGTSYEQYF | TGTGCCAGCTCAATTGGGACAGGGACATCCTACGAGCAGTACTTC
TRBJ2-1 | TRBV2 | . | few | CASSEALAGVYNEQFF | TGTGCCAGCAGTGAAGCGCTTGCAGGTGTATACAATGAGCAGTTCTTC
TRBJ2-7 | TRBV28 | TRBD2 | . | CASSFLAGAVEQYF | TGTGCCAGCAGTTTCCTAGCGGGAGCGGTCGAGCAGTACTTC
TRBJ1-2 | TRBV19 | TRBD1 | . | CATQQGVYGYTF | TGTGCCACCCAACAGGGGGTCTATGGCTACACCTTC
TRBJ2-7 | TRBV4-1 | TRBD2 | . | CASSHPTSGSADEQYF | TGCGCCAGCAGCCACCCAACTAGCGGGAGTGCCGACGAGCAGTACTTC
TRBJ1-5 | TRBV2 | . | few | CASSDNRGSNQPQHF | TGTGCCAGCAGTGACAATCGGGGTAGCAATCAGCCCCAGCATTTT
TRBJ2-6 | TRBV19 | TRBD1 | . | CASSTSGGSGANVLTF | TGTGCCAGTAGTACTTCAGGGGGCTCTGGGGCCAACGTCCTGACTTTC
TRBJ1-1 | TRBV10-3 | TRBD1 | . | CAISGLPGQGAGMNTEAFF | TGTGCCATCAGTGGCTTGCCGGGACAGGGGGCCGGGATGAACACTGAAGCTTTCTTT
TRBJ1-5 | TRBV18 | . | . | CASSPQGDQPQHF | TGTGCCAGCTCACCACAAGGGGATCAGCCCCAGCATTTT
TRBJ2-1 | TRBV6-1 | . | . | CASSDRYNEQFF | TGTGCCAGCAGTGATCGGTACAATGAGCAGTTCTTC
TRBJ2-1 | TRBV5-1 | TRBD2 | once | CASSAGTSGNNEQFF | TGCGCCAGCAGCGCCGGGACTAGCGGAAACAATGAGCAGTTCTTC
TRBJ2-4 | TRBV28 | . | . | CASKLGSWANIQYF | TGTGCCAGCAAACTAGGAAGTTGGGCAAACATTCAGTACTTC
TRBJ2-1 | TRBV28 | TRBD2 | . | CASSSEPHTSAPSSYNEQFF | TGTGCCAGCAGTTCCGAACCACACACTAGCGCCCCGAGCTCCTACAATGAGCAGTTCTTC
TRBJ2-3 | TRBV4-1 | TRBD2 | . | CASSQTPGLAVYTDTQYF | TGCGCCAGCAGCCAGACCCCGGGACTAGCGGTTTACACAGATACGCAGTATTTT
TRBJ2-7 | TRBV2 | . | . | CASSPLVDGLHEQYF | TGTGCCAGCAGCCCCCTAGTTGATGGTCTCCACGAGCAGTACTTC
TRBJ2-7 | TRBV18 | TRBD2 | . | CASSPIVAGGFDEQYF | TGTGCCAGCTCACCCATCGTAGCGGGAGGCTTCGACGAGCAGTACTTC
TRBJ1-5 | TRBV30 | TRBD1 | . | CAWSSQGAITPQHF | TGTGCCTGGAGCTCACAGGGGGCTATCACCCCCCAGCATTTT
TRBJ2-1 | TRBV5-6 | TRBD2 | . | CASSLGLIYNEQFF | TGTGCCAGCAGCCTGGGACTAATCTACAATGAGCAGTTCTTC
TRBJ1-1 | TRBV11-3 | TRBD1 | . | CASSPGTGGTEAFF | TGTGCCAGCAGCCCAGGGACAGGGGGCACTGAAGCTTTCTTT
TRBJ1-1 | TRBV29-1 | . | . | CSVDATLNTEAFF | TGCAGCGTTGACGCGACACTGAACACTGAAGCTTTCTTT
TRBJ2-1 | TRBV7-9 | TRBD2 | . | CASSGGGSGPNEQFF | TGTGCCAGCTCCGGGGGGGGGAGTGGTCCCAATGAGCAGTTCTTC
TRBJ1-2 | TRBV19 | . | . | CASSIRQAMNYGYTF | TGTGCCAGTAGTATCCGGCAGGCGATGAACTATGGCTACACCTTC
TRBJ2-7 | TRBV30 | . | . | CAWSRSSSFEQYF | TGTGCCTGGAGCCGCTCTTCTAGCTTCGAGCAGTACTTC
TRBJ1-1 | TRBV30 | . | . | CAWISTVSSTEAFF | TGTGCCTGGATAAGTACGGTTTCGTCCACTGAAGCTTTCTTT
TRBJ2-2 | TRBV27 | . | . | CASTGVGGELFF | TGTGCCAGCACGGGAGTCGGCGGGGAGCTGTTTTTT
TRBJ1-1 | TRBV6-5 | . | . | CASSLLRDTEAFF | TGTGCCAGCAGCCTTCTTAGAGACACTGAAGCTTTCTTT
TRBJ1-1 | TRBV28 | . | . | CASCKGSYGTEAFF | TGTGCCAGCTGTAAGGGGTCTTACGGCACTGAAGCTTTCTTT
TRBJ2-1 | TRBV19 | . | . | CVSKRRSSYNEQFF | TGTGTCAGCAAGCGGAGGAGCTCCTACAATGAGCAGTTCTTC
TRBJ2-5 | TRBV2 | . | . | CASSRGLWETQYF | TGTGCCAGCAGTAGGGGACTTTGGGAGACCCAGTACTTC
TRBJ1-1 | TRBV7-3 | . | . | CASSQQGGMNTEAFF | TGTGCCAGCAGCCAGCAAGGGGGTATGAACACTGAAGCTTTCTTT
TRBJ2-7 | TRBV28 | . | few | CASNKRVSYEQYF | TGTGCCAGCAATAAACGGGTATCCTACGAGCAGTACTTC
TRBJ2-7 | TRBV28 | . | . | CASGPLLGREQYF | TGTGCCAGCGGGCCCCTCTTGGGGCGCGAGCAGTACTTC
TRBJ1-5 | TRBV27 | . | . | CASSFGRLYNQPQHF | TGTGCCAGCAGTTTCGGCAGGCTGTACAATCAGCCCCAGCATTTT
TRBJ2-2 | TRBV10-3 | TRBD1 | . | CAIRGVGTGKDTGELFF | TGTGCCATCAGGGGAGTCGGGACAGGGAAGGACACCGGGGAGCTGTTTTTT
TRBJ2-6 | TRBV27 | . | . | CASRVRGFSSGANVLTF | TGTGCCAGCCGCGTCCGGGGTTTCTCCTCTGGGGCCAACGTCCTGACTTTC
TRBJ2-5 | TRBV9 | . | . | CASSVEFGRETQYF | TGTGCCAGCAGCGTAGAGTTTGGGAGGGAGACCCAGTACTTC
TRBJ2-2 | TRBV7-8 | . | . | CASTIVLGHQNTGELFF | TGTGCCAGCACCATAGTTTTGGGACACCAGAACACCGGGGAGCTGTTTTTT